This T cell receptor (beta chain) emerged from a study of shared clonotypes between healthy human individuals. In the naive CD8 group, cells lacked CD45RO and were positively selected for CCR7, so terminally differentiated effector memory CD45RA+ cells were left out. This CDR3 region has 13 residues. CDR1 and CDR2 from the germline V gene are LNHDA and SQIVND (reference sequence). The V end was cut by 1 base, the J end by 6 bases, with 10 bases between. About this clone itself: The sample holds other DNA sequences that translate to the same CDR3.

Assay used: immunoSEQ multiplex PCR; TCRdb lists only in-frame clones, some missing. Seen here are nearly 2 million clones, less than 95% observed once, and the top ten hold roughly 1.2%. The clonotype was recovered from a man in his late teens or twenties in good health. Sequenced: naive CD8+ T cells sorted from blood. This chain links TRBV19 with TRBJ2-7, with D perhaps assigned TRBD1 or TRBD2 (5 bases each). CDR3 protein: CASSIGGAGEQYF. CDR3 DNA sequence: TGTGCCAGTAGTATAGGAGGGGCGGGCGAGCAGTACTTC. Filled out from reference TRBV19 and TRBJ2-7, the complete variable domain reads DGGITQSPKYLFRKEGQNVTLSCEQNLNHDAMYWYRQDPGQGLRLIYYSQIVNDFQKGDIAEGYSVSREKKESFPLTVTSAQKNPTAFYLCASSIGGAGEQYFGPGTRLTVT.